The 22 T cell receptor beta chains below were found in one sample sequenced in a study of somatic mutations in cytotoxic T cells in rheumatoid arthritis. Measured with immunoSEQ multiplex PCR; TCRdb has only the in-frame clones, and not every one. In the table there are some 20,000 clones, around 80% of which are singletons. The material sequenced was CD8+ T cells sorted from blood. The receptors were sampled from an adult with rheumatoid arthritis.

The rearrangement links TRBV2 to TRBJ2-5, with 11 bases identical to TRBD2. With 9 bases clipped from V and 5 bases from J, the junction kept 11 bases outside the gene matches. Germline CDR1 is SNHLY and CDR2 is FYNNEI. The CDR3 length is 15 residues. In nucleotides, the CDR3 is TGTGCCAGTACCTCTAGCGGGGGGACCCGGGAGACCCAGTACTTC. Translated, it gives CASTSSGGTRETQYF. The full variable domain, rest sourced from reference TRBV2 and TRBJ2-5, is EPEVTQTPSHQVTQMGQEVILRCVPISNHLYFYWYRQILGQKVEFLVSFYNNEISEKSEIFDDQFSVERPDGSNFTLKIRSTKLEDSAMYFCASTSSGGTRETQYFGPGTRLLVL.

V and J are TRBV5-6 and TRBJ2-5; weak D call: TRBD1 (6 bases). Germline V CDR1 and CDR2: SGHDT, YYEEEE. The CDR3 loop spans 15 amino acids. V lost 4 bases and J 3 bases, leaving 16 bases between the germline ends. The CDR3 reads CASSPLSGQKETQYF. CDR3 coding DNA: TGTGCCAGCAGCCCGCTTTCCGGACAGAAAGAGACCCAGTACTTC.

V is TRBV19 and J is TRBJ1-1; 7 bases align to TRBD1. The germline V gene encodes CDR1 LNHDA and CDR2 SQIVND (reference sequence). The CDR3 is 14 amino acids. V gave up 5 bases and J gave up 4 bases; unmatched junction bases: 7. As DNA, the CDR3 is TGTGCCAGTAGTCAAACAGGGGTGGCCACTGAAGCTTTCTTT. This encodes CASSQTGVATEAFF.

This clone has a single count. This chain connects TRBV7-9 to TRBJ2-5, with 8 bases that match TRBD2. This CDR3 region has 16 residues. V dropped 3 bases and J dropped 0; count of bases not matched to a gene: 6. CDR1 SEHNR and CDR2 FQNEAQ come from the germline V gene (reference sequence). The CDR3 protein is CASSLNGGGYQETQYF. The CDR3 DNA reads TGTGCCAGCAGCTTGAACGGCGGGGGGTACCAAGAGACCCAGTACTTC. Combining the CDR3 with reference TRBV7-9 and TRBJ2-5 gives the whole variable domain DTGVSQNPRHKITKRGQNVTFRCDPISEHNRLYWYRQTLGQGPEFLTYFQNEAQLEKSRLLSDRFSAERPKGSFSTLEIQRTEQGDSAMYLCASSLNGGGYQETQYFGPGTRLLVL.

The chain is built from TRBV9 and TRBJ1-1; 7 nucleotides line up with TRBD1. The J segment lost 2 bases and the V segment lost 0 bases, leaving 4 bases of the junction unmatched. Germline V gives CDR1 SGDLS, CDR2 YYNGEE. The CDR3 consists of 15 residues. The CDR3 sequence: CASSVGTGANTEAFF. As DNA, the CDR3 is TGTGCCAGCAGCGTAGGCACAGGGGCCAACACTGAAGCTTTCTTT.

J is TRBJ2-1 and V is TRBV9; TRBD2 matches at 11 bases. The CDR3 is 16 amino acids. The trim removed 2 bases at V and 3 bases at J, leaving 4 bases unmatched. Germline-derived CDR1 and CDR2 are SGDLS and YYNGEE. The CDR3 sequence is CASSVSSGGDYNEQFF. The CDR3 nucleotides are TGTGCCAGCAGCGTCAGTAGCGGGGGGGACTACAATGAGCAGTTCTTC.

The chain employs TRBV6-5 and TRBJ2-1; TRBD2 matches at 8 bases. Germline assignment: CDR1 MNHEY and CDR2 SVGAGI. The V segment lost 6 bases and the J segment 2 bases; nucleotides outside the gene matches: 6. The CDR3 extends over 15 amino acids. This CDR3 reads CASSLTSGPYNEQFF. CDR3 DNA: TGTGCCAGCAGCCTTACTAGCGGCCCCTACAATGAGCAGTTCTTC.

The rearrangement joins TRBV28 to TRBJ2-1; perhaps TRBD2 as D (5 bases). Germline-derived CDR1 and CDR2 are MDHEN and SYDVKM. The CDR3 totals 15 residues. V lost 4 bases, J lost 4 bases, and 14 bases lay in between. CDR3 in DNA: TGTGCCAGCAGTTCGGAGGCAATTCCATACAATGAGCAGTTCTTC. Translation gives CASSSEAIPYNEQFF.

V is TRBV7-9 and J is TRBJ2-1; TRBD2 agrees at 9 bases. The CDR3 is 17 residues long. Germline CDR1 reads SEHNR; CDR2 reads FQNEAQ (reference sequence). V gave up 1 base and J gave up 10 bases; unmatched junction bases: 14. The CDR3: CASSLVGSSGARGEQFF. CDR3 coding DNA: TGTGCCAGCAGCTTAGTTGGGTCTAGCGGGGCAAGAGGGGAGCAGTTCTTC.

In this sample, this clone turned up once. V usage is TRBV5-8 and J usage is TRBJ2-5; a weak D match, TRBD1 (5 bases). Germline CDR1 and CDR2: SGHTS and YDEGEE. The CDR3 consists of 15 residues. V lost 2 bases, J lost 5 bases, and 16 bases lay in between. The CDR3 is CASSLRQGWMETQYF. CDR3 DNA: TGTGCCAGCAGCTTACGGCAGGGATGGATGGAGACCCAGTACTTC.

This chain joins TRBV5-1 and TRBJ2-7, with 7 bases fitting TRBD2. The CDR3 length is 17 residues. V dropped 3 bases and J dropped 3; count of bases not matched to a gene: 15. Germline V gives CDR1 SGHRS, CDR2 YFSETQ. The DNA for the CDR3 is TGCGCCAGCAGCTCACCAGATACGGGGGGACTTTACTACGAGCAGTACTTC. It specifies CASSSPDTGGLYYEQYF.

This clone was found a few times. This rearrangement joins TRBV7-9 to TRBJ2-7; the D call may be TRBD1 or TRBD2 (5 bases each). V lost 2 bases and J 5 bases, leaving 10 bases between the germline ends. The CDR3 consists of 13 residues. Germline values: CDR1 SEHNR, CDR2 FQNEAQ (reference sequence). CDR3 protein: CASSLYGTDEQYF. CDR3 sequence (DNA): TGTGCCAGCAGCTTATATGGGACGGACGAGCAGTACTTC. Variable domain in full (rest from reference TRBV7-9 and TRBJ2-7): DTGVSQNPRHKITKRGQNVTFRCDPISEHNRLYWYRQTLGQGPEFLTYFQNEAQLEKSRLLSDRFSAERPKGSFSTLEIQRTEQGDSAMYLCASSLYGTDEQYFGPGTRLTVT.

The chain employs TRBV20-1 and TRBJ1-1, with unresolved D. V gave up 0 bases and J gave up 3 bases, with 2 bases separating them. Per germline, CDR1 DFQATT and CDR2 SNEGSKA (reference sequence). This CDR3 spans 11 amino acids. CDR3 DNA sequence: TGCAGTGCTAGAGATTACACTGAAGCTTTCTTT. It codes for CSARDYTEAFF.

V usage is TRBV19 and J usage is TRBJ1-5; D not resolved. This CDR3 is built from 12 residues. Germline-derived CDR1 and CDR2 are LNHDA and SQIVND (reference sequence). V lost 3 bases and J 3 bases, leaving 3 bases between the germline ends. CDR3: CASSIFNQPQHF. The CDR3 bases are TGTGCCAGTAGTATCTTCAATCAGCCCCAGCATTTT.

The chain couples TRBV9 to TRBJ2-3; no definite D call. Germline V gene sequence: CDR1 SGDLS, CDR2 YYNGEE. The CDR3 has 13 residues. V was cut by 0 bases and J by 8 bases, with 10 bases left in between. The CDR3 protein is CASSVGEALTQYF. DNA of the CDR3: TGTGCCAGCAGCGTAGGTGAGGCCCTTACGCAGTATTTT. Full variable domain (rest looked up from reference TRBV9 and TRBJ2-3): DSGVTQTPKHLITATGQRVTLRCSPRSGDLSVYWYQQSLDQGLQFLIQYYNGEERAKGNILERFSAQQFPDLHSELNLSSLELGDSALYFCASSVGEALTQYFGPGTRLTVL.

The gene calls are TRBV28 and TRBJ2-7; the D call may be TRBD1 or TRBD2 (7 bases each). The V and J ends lost 5 bases and 2 bases respectively, with 16 bases between them. The CDR3 has 15 amino acids. Germline CDR1 reads MDHEN; CDR2 reads SYDVKM. CDR3 nucleotide sequence: TGTGCCAGCAGTCCCCTGACAGGGAGGGCCTACGAGCAGTACTTC. This sequence encodes CASSPLTGRAYEQYF.

The V and J genes are TRBV2 and TRBJ1-2, with a tentative D call TRBD1 (6 bases). The ends were cut back, 8 bases at V and 8 bases at J, with 12 bases in the middle. The CDR3 sequence is 11 residues long. Germline values: CDR1 SNHLY, CDR2 FYNNEI. DNA of the CDR3: TGTGCCAGCCCGGGGGGCGGAGGCTACACCTTC. Translating gives CASPGGGGYTF.

V usage is TRBV7-8 and J usage is TRBJ2-2, with 12 nucleotides matching TRBD1. CDR3 length equals 17 residues. Germline V lookup: CDR1 SGHVS, CDR2 FQNEAQ. V trimming: 5 bases; J trimming: 5 bases; junction bases outside the gene matches: 9. The CDR3, as DNA: TGTGCCAGCAGCCCGGGACAGGGGGCCCTGCGAACCGGGGAGCTGTTTTTT. The encoded protein is CASSPGQGALRTGELFF. Together with reference TRBV7-8 and TRBJ2-2, the CDR3 gives the full variable domain: GAGVSQSPRYKVAKRGQDVALRCDPISGHVSLFWYQQALGQGPEFLTYFQNEAQLDKSGLPSDRFFAERPEGSVSTLKIQRTQQEDSAVYLCASSPGQGALRTGELFFGEGSRLTVL.

The chain joins TRBV6-5 to TRBJ2-1; D gene uncertain. CDR3 length: 16 residues. The germline gives CDR1 MNHEY, CDR2 SVGAGI. V dropped 0 bases and J dropped 3 bases, with 12 bases sitting between them. The CDR3 protein is CASSYSLSRSYNEQFF. DNA for the CDR3: TGTGCCAGCAGTTACTCCCTGAGCCGTAGCTACAATGAGCAGTTCTTC.

The chain recombines TRBV11-2 with TRBJ2-6, with D perhaps assigned TRBD1 or TRBD2 (5 bases each). Germline loops: CDR1 SGHAT, CDR2 FQNNGV. V gave up 1 base and J gave up 1 base, with 8 bases separating them. This CDR3 is 16 amino acids long. The CDR3 region is CASSLGGTSGANVLTF. The CDR3, as DNA: TGTGCCAGCAGCTTAGGTGGGACGTCTGGGGCCAACGTCCTGACTTTC.

The chain couples TRBV4-1 to TRBJ2-5; D is ambiguous. The end of the DNA is better explained by TRBJ2-7, so the J call may be wrong. This CDR3 has 13 residues. Germline values: CDR1 MGHRA, CDR2 YSYEKL. The CDR3 is CASSQGLLREQYF. CDR3 DNA: TGCGCCAGCAGCCAAGGGCTACTACGCGAGCAGTACTTC.

The rearrangement joins TRBV9 to TRBJ1-2, with a possible D match to TRBD1 (5 bases). The V end lost 0 bases, the J end lost 6 bases, and 12 bases lay between the germline ends. The CDR3 is 14 amino acids. Germline-derived CDR1 and CDR2 are SGDLS and YYNGEE. CDR3 residues: CASSVGGRADGYTF. The CDR3 region has the DNA TGTGCCAGCAGCGTAGGGGGCAGGGCGGATGGCTACACCTTC.